The TCR beta chain under discussion was sequenced for a study of cytomegalovirus exposure and HLA in healthy donors. Study-wide background: Researchers previously reported finding roughly 120 million unique TCR beta sequences from 170 million or so T cells.

This CDR3 contains 13 residues. Trimming removed 2 bases from V and 4 bases from J; junction bases left unmatched: 1. Germline CDR1 SGHNT, CDR2 YYREEE (reference sequence). With 60 Vbeta and 13 Jbeta primers, the PCR was carried out. The repertoire was sequenced with immunoSEQ multiplex PCR; TCRdb's copy has only in-frame clones and lacks some. The sample's table shows over 90,000 clones. Points on this clone: This sample also contains other DNA sequences that code for the same CDR3.

Sequences were obtained from PBMCs. The source is a man aged 35 to 55 in good health and CMV-seronegative. The chain employs TRBV5-4 and TRBJ2-5; TRBD1 agrees at 8 bases. The CDR3 sequence is CASSFTGGETQYF. In DNA form, the CDR3 reads TGTGCCAGCAGCTTTACAGGGGGAGAGACCCAGTACTTC.